This T cell receptor (beta chain) was sequenced for a study of T-cell reconstitution after alpha-beta-depleted transplantation in children. Preparation of the TCRbeta library was carried out with unique molecular identifiers. A single record per CDR3 protein comes from TCRdb applying MiXCR to the PCR reads. This sample has about 500,000 distinct CDR3 sequences; over 25% occur once, and the top ten carry 2.4%. Trimming removed 0 bases at V and 7 bases at J, with 6 bases between. The CDR3 length is 11 residues. Germline V gene data show CDR1 as GTSNPN and CDR2 as SVGIG (reference sequence). This chain uses TRBV30 with TRBJ1-1; D is unclear. The sequencing here drew on PBMCs from the stem cell graft donor, taken from the stem cell graft. The receptor was derived from a human donor who donated a stem cell graft to a child with aplastic anemia. Here the CDR3 reads CAWSVSVEAFF. Here the CDR3 DNA reads TGTGCCTGGAGTGTTTCGGTTGAAGCTTTCTTT. Full variable domain (outside the CDR3, taken from reference TRBV30 and TRBJ1-1): SQTIHQWPATLVQPVGSPLSLECTVEGTSNPNLYWYRQAAGRGLQLLFYSVGIGQISSEVPQNLSASRPQDRQFILSSKKLLLSDSGFYLCAWSVSVEAFFGQGTRLTVV.